This TCR beta chain was identified in a study of T-cell reconstitution after alpha-beta-depleted transplantation in children. Study-level points and caveats: Newly produced T cells mostly accounted for T-cell counts and diversity one year post-transplant. Some patients' high day-60 TCRbeta diversity was attributed to recipient cells surviving conditioning.

Turning to this clonotype: No antigen is known for it.

This CDR3 comprises 14 residues. Germline trimming cut 2 bases from V and 6 bases from J; bases unmatched to any gene: 4. Germline V gene sequence: CDR1 SEHNR, CDR2 FQNEAQ (reference sequence). The TCRbeta library was prepared with unique molecular identifiers. TCRdb re-called the PCR reads with MiXCR, one entry per CDR3 protein. This sample has 300,000 or so distinct CDR3 sequences; around 25% occur once, and the top ten carry approximately 11%. This sequence joins TRBV7-9 and TRBJ1-2; the match to TRBD1 covers 9 bases. This clonotype was sampled from a male patient between 10 and 17 years old who had a stem cell transplant for acute lymphoblastic leukemia, so the T cells may come from the graft donor. The sample was PBMCs, mostly from graft donor cells, taken 180 days after TCRalphabeta/CD19-depleted stem cell transplant. The CDR3 sequence: CASSLTGGANGYTF. The DNA for the CDR3 is TGTGCCAGCAGCTTAACAGGGGGCGCAAATGGCTACACCTTC. The variable domain in full, with the rest retrieved from reference TRBV7-9 and TRBJ1-2, is DTGVSQNPRHKITKRGQNVTFRCDPISEHNRLYWYRQTLGQGPEFLTYFQNEAQLEKSRLLSDRFSAERPKGSFSTLEIQRTEQGDSAMYLCASSLTGGANGYTFGSGTRLTVV.